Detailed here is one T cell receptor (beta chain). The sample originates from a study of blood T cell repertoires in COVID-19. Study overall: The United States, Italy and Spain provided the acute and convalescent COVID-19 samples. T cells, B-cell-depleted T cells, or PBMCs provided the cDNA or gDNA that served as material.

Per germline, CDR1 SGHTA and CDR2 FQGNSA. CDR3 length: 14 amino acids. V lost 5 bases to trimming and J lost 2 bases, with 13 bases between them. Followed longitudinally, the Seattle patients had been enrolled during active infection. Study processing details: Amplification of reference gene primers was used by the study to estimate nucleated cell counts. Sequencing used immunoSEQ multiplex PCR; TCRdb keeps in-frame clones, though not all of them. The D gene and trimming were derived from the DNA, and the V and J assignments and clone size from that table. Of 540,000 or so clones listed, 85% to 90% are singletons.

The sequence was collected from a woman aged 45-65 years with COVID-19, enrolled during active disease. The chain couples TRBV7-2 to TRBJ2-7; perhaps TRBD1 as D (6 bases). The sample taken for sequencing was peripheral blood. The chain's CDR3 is CASSLSTGAYEQYF. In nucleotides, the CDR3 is TGTGCCAGCAGCCTTTCGACAGGAGCCTACGAGCAGTACTTC.